This TCR beta chain was recovered during a study of graft-versus-host responses after intestinal transplantation. About the research overall: Multivisceral, liver-intestinal, or isolated intestinal transplants were received by the recipients.

For this clone: The antigen remains unidentified.

This CDR3 has 17 amino acids. With 4 bases clipped from V and 4 bases from J, the junction kept 6 bases outside the gene matches. Germline V lookup: CDR1 SGHKS, CDR2 YYEKEE (reference sequence). Study-level findings and limits: Some GvH clones appeared in ileal mucosa or blood before recipient bone marrow. Declining HvG levels early post-transplant were linked to peak circulating GvH clone levels.

Using immunoSEQ multiplex PCR, the repertoire was profiled, and TCRdb retains in-frame clones only, with some absent. Among more than 75,000 clones listed, 75% to 95% were seen once. V gene TRBV5-5 combines with J gene TRBJ2-2, with TRBD2 matching over 14 bases. The specimen comprised unstimulated CD4+ T cells sorted from spleen or lymph node cells, sampled before transplant. The receptor comes from a human donor who was the organ donor for an intestinal transplant. This CDR3 reads CASSPGLAGVITGELFF. The CDR3 DNA sequence: TGTGCCAGCAGCCCGGGACTAGCGGGAGTGATCACCGGGGAGCTGTTTTTT.